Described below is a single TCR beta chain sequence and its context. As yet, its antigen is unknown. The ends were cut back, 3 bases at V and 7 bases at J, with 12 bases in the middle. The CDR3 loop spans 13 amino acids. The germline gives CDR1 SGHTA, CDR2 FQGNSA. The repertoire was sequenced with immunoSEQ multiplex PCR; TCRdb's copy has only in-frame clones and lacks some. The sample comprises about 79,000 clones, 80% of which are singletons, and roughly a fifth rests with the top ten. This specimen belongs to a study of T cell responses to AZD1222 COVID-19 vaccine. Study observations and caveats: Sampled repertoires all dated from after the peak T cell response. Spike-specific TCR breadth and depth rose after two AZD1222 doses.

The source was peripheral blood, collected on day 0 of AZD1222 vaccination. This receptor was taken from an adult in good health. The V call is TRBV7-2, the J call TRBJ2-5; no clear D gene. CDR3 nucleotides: TGTGCCAGCAGCTTGCGCTATTCAGGGACCCAGTACTTC. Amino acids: CASSLRYSGTQYF. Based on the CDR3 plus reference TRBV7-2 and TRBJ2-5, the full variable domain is GAGVSQSPSNKVTEKGKDVELRCDPISGHTALYWYRQSLGQGLEFLIYFQGNSAPDKSGLPSDRFSAERTGGSVSTLTIQRTQQEDSAVYLCASSLRYSGTQYFGPGTRLLVL.